These T cell receptor beta chains were read from a single sample in a study of blood T cell repertoires in COVID-19. The data were produced by immunoSEQ multiplex PCR, yet TCRdb's version contains in-frame clones alone and is incomplete. The data contain about 200,000 clones, about 85% of them seen just once; the ten biggest clones take up less than 5.5%. Material for sequencing was peripheral blood. All receptors come from a woman older than 75 with acute or convalescent COVID-19. Both conserved end residues are part of each CDR3. Size is omitted from some rows. Given values are once, few, many or a class for expanded clones.

len: 13
abundance: .
v_gene: TRBV7-2
CDR3aa: CASSFRAKNIQYF

len: 18
abundance: once
v_gene: TRBV5-5
CDR3aa: CASTFTAFREFSYNEQFF

len: 15
abundance: few
v_gene: TRBV4-3
CDR3aa: CASSQGQGPLYEQYF

len: 13
abundance: .
v_gene: TRBV10-3
CDR3aa: CAISESGEYGYTF

len: 15
abundance: .
v_gene: TRBV5-4
CDR3aa: CASSSPQQGNYEQYF

len: 16
abundance: .
v_gene: TRBV15
CDR3aa: CATSRGVSSGANVLTF

len: 13
abundance: .
v_gene: TRBV7-2
CDR3aa: CASSLGQNTEAFF

len: 19
abundance: .
v_gene: TRBV28
CDR3aa: CASSSLTDSRPYTNYGYTF

len: 17
abundance: .
v_gene: TRBV12-5
CDR3aa: CASGSSTRTEFDYGYTF

len: 12
abundance: .
v_gene: TRBV5-1
CDR3aa: CASSPGADTQYF

len: 14
abundance: .
v_gene: TRBV5-1
CDR3aa: CASEAGQGNSPLHF

len: 15
abundance: once
v_gene: TRBV3-1/TRBV3-2
CDR3aa: CASSQGSGSGETQYF

len: 15
abundance: once
v_gene: TRBV30
CDR3aa: CAWSAYTGNQETQYF

len: 13
abundance: .
v_gene: TRBV18
CDR3aa: CASSSDTNSPLHF

len: 14
abundance: once
v_gene: TRBV7-2
CDR3aa: CASSSRQGDQPQHF

len: 15
abundance: .
v_gene: TRBV5-1
CDR3aa: CASSPGTGNTGELFF

len: 14
abundance: .
v_gene: TRBV30
CDR3aa: CAWSVAGGLGEQFF

len: 15
abundance: .
v_gene: TRBV5-4
CDR3aa: CASSLDLLEGNTIYF

len: 13
abundance: .
v_gene: TRBV5-8
CDR3aa: CASSLERDYEQYF

len: 13
abundance: .
v_gene: TRBV12-5
CDR3aa: CASGLRDSLKAFF

len: 15
abundance: .
v_gene: TRBV5-1
CDR3aa: CASSPSGGITDTQYF

len: 16
abundance: once
v_gene: TRBV9
CDR3aa: CASSVVPTGAGDTQYF

len: 15
abundance: .
v_gene: TRBV5-1
CDR3aa: CASSLAGGFTDTQYF

len: 15
abundance: .
v_gene: TRBV7-2
CDR3aa: CASSLASTNSGELFF

len: 15
abundance: .
v_gene: TRBV6-2/TRBV6-3
CDR3aa: CASSSEGRTRETQYF

len: 13
abundance: .
v_gene: TRBV10-3
CDR3aa: CATGQTHNEKLFF

len: 15
abundance: .
v_gene: TRBV5-6
CDR3aa: CASSFRQVSNQPQHF

len: 14
abundance: .
v_gene: TRBV2
CDR3aa: CASSVWAPNSPLHF

len: 16
abundance: once
v_gene: TRBV4-3
CDR3aa: CASSLTLAGVKNEQFF

len: 14
abundance: .
v_gene: TRBV5-1
CDR3aa: CASSLGQSTDTQYF

len: 14
abundance: .
v_gene: TRBV5-8
CDR3aa: CASSLRQGNSPLHF

len: 16
abundance: once
v_gene: TRBV18
CDR3aa: CASSPFSGSSYNEQFF

len: 13
abundance: few
v_gene: TRBV10-3
CDR3aa: CAISRDRENGYTF

len: 15
abundance: .
v_gene: TRBV6-5
CDR3aa: CASRPTVSSYNEQFF

len: 11
abundance: .
v_gene: TRBV27
CDR3aa: CATSSYNEQFF

len: 12
abundance: once
v_gene: TRBV27
CDR3aa: CASSLLGETQYF

len: 14
abundance: .
v_gene: TRBV6-5
CDR3aa: CASRYLDRFYGYTF

len: 16
abundance: .
v_gene: TRBV2
CDR3aa: CASREGLAGGQVTQYF

len: 15
abundance: .
v_gene: TRBV7-6
CDR3aa: CASSLTSGFSYEQYF

len: 12
abundance: once
v_gene: TRBV28
CDR3aa: CATTDRNYGYTF

len: 18
abundance: .
v_gene: TRBV5-1
CDR3aa: CASSPGNLAGGLVETQYF

len: 14
abundance: .
v_gene: TRBV9
CDR3aa: CASSVSPSSYEQYF

len: 15
abundance: few
v_gene: TRBV7-2
CDR3aa: CASSLEGPEGEKLFF

len: 16
abundance: .
v_gene: TRBV7-9
CDR3aa: CASRTGTGNSYNEQFF

len: 14
abundance: .
v_gene: TRBV5-1
CDR3aa: CASSTEPTRYGYTF

len: 15
abundance: few
v_gene: TRBV24-1
CDR3aa: CATSDFAGGTGELFF

len: 13
abundance: .
v_gene: TRBV27
CDR3aa: CASISTSSYEQYF